The clone carrying this T cell receptor (beta chain) has a count of ten or more. What it binds is unknown. UMIs and a universal primer site were added when TCR cDNA was made by 5'RACE template switching. Via MiXCR, TCRdb re-called the 5' RACE reads, giving one row per CDR3 protein. The table records 200,000 to 250,000 distinct CDR3 sequences, less than 9% of them present only once. These data come from a study of T cells after yellow fever vaccination. Study as a whole: Fractions low in cell number were prepared with SMART-Seq v4 Ultra Low Input.

Study outcomes and limitations: Booster sampling recovered most clones from primary vaccination (about 97% CD4, over 75% CD8). Overlap between CD4 and CD8 compartments was detected for a small share of clonotypes.

This CDR3 contains 15 residues. J lost 4 bases, V lost 1 base, and 7 bases had no gene match. CDR1 is DFQATT and CDR2 is SNEGSKA in the germline V gene (reference sequence). This clonotype was obtained from a man aged 30 to 45 who received the YFV17D yellow fever vaccine. The sample in question was CD4+ T cells sorted from PBMCs, obtained 15 days after the yellow fever booster vaccination. This sequence joins TRBV20-1 and TRBJ2-3; TRBD2 aligns across 8 bases. CDR3 sequence: CSARAAGGGPDTQYF. Here the CDR3 DNA reads TGCAGTGCTAGAGCGGCGGGAGGTGGACCAGATACGCAGTATTTT.